Presented here are 22 T cell receptor beta chains from one specimen sequenced in a study of blood T cell repertoires in COVID-19. Generated by immunoSEQ multiplex PCR, the TCRdb table keeps only in-frame clones and is missing some. The table shows about 62,000 clones, with 86% occurring only once. The specimen sequenced was peripheral blood. These receptors all come from a woman over 75 with acute or convalescent COVID-19.

This chain links TRBV28 with TRBJ1-5, with 7 bases that match TRBD1. CDR1 and CDR2 from the germline V gene are MDHEN and SYDVKM. Trimming cost V 2 bases and J 6 bases; bases outside gene matches: 7. The CDR3 runs to 15 residues. Written as DNA, the CDR3 is TGTGCCAGCAGTTTAAGACAGGGAGGAGGTCAGCCCCAGCATTTT. This sequence encodes CASSLRQGGGQPQHF.

The chain links TRBV3-1 (or the pseudogene TRBV3-2) to TRBJ2-2, with TRBD1 identical over 9 bases. This CDR3 has 17 residues. CDR1 and CDR2 from the germline V gene are LGHDT and YNNKEL (reference sequence). The V segment lost 4 bases and the J segment 7 bases; nucleotides outside the gene matches: 13. The CDR3 reads CASSPRDRDIYNGELFF. CDR3 nucleotides: TGTGCCAGCAGCCCGAGGGACAGGGATATTTATAACGGGGAGCTGTTTTTT.

The V gene is TRBV28, the J gene TRBJ2-7; TRBD1 matches 9 bases. The CDR3 consists of 15 residues. V was pared by 3 bases and J by 3 bases, with 6 bases of the junction left unmatched. Germline lookup yields CDR1 MDHEN and CDR2 SYDVKM. For the CDR3, the DNA is TGTGCCAGCAGTTTTATCGGGACAGGGAGCTACGAGCAGTACTTC. Its protein is CASSFIGTGSYEQYF.

This clone was seen only once. DNA of the CDR3: TGTGCCAGCTCGCAGGGACAGAACACCGGGGAGCTGTTTTTT. Translating gives CASSQGQNTGELFF. The rearrangement uses TRBV18 and TRBJ2-2; D perhaps matches TRBD1 (6 bases). The CDR3 loop spans 14 amino acids. Germline CDR1 and CDR2: KGHSH and LQKENI. Deletions cut 6 bases from V and 1 base from J, with 9 bases between. Drawing the rest from reference TRBV18 and TRBJ2-2, the complete variable domain is NAGVMQNPRHLVRRRGQEARLRCSPMKGHSHVYWYRQLPEEGLKFMVYLQKENIIDESGMPKERFSAEFPKEGPSILRIQQVVRGDSAAYFCASSQGQNTGELFFGEGSRLTVL.

The rearrangement joins TRBV28 to TRBJ1-6; possible D gene TRBD1, 6 bases. This CDR3 is built from 14 residues. Germline V CDR1 and CDR2: MDHEN, SYDVKM. V lost 3 bases and J lost 10, with 13 bases in between. The CDR3 spells CASSFGQGRSPLHF. The DNA for the CDR3 is TGTGCCAGCAGTTTCGGGCAGGGGCGATCACCCCTCCACTTT.

This sequence joins TRBV9 and TRBJ2-7; 10 bases are shared with TRBD2. CDR3 length: 17 amino acids. The germline CDR1 and CDR2 sequences are SGDLS and YYNGEE. Losses at the gene ends were 0 bases for V and 4 bases for J; bases not matched to a gene: 10. The CDR3 protein is CASSVGFGLAGEYEQYF. DNA for the CDR3: TGTGCCAGCAGCGTAGGGTTCGGTCTAGCGGGAGAGTACGAGCAGTACTTC.

The V gene is TRBV28, the J gene TRBJ2-7; 9 bases map to TRBD2. The CDR3 is made up of 21 amino acids. The V gene's germline CDR1 is MDHEN and CDR2 SYDVKM. J lost 7 bases, V lost 6 bases, and 31 bases had no gene match. CDR3 in amino acids: CASSTAAGGGLARLAGTEQYF. CDR3 sequence (DNA): TGTGCCAGCAGCACTGCGGCTGGCGGGGGCCTCGCTAGGCTAGCGGGAACTGAGCAGTACTTC.

The V gene is TRBV12-5, the J gene TRBJ1-3, with D perhaps TRBD1 (5 bases). This CDR3 is 16 amino acids long. With 7 bases removed from V and 2 bases from J, the gap between germline ends came to 18 bases. Germline values: CDR1 LGHNT, CDR2 FRNRAP. CDR3: CASAKPERGAGNTIYF. The CDR3 region has the DNA TGTGCTAGTGCCAAACCCGAGCGGGGGGCTGGAAACACCATATATTTT.

The CDR3, as DNA: TGCGCCAGCAGCTTGTGGGGGCCACCCAGTAGCACAGATACGCAGTATTTT. Translation: CASSLWGPPSSTDTQYF. The chain recombines TRBV5-1 with TRBJ2-3, with a possible D match to TRBD1 (6 bases). This CDR3 region has 17 residues. Germline assignment: CDR1 SGHRS and CDR2 YFSETQ. The V end lost 1 base, the J end lost 0 bases, and 15 bases lay between the germline ends.

As DNA, the CDR3 is TGCGCCAGCAAGGAGACTAGCGGGGTCAATGAGCAGTTCTTC. It is translated as CASKETSGVNEQFF. V gene TRBV5-1 combines with J gene TRBJ2-1, with 11 bases fitting TRBD2. The ends lost 6 bases at V and 6 bases at J; junction bases unmatched: 5. The CDR3 covers 14 residues. Germline CDR1 is SGHRS and CDR2 is YFSETQ.

This clone occurred once. This chain uses TRBV24-1 with TRBJ1-5; D unclear. Trimming removed 4 bases from V and 1 base from J, with 13 bases in between. The CDR3 runs 16 residues. Germline V gives CDR1 KGHDR, CDR2 SFDVKD. CDR3 residues: CATSESGVTSNQPQHF. The DNA for the CDR3 is TGTGCCACCAGTGAATCCGGGGTGACGAGCAATCAGCCCCAGCATTTT.

The V and J genes are TRBV6-5 and TRBJ1-2; D possibly corresponds to TRBD1 (5 bases). V was shortened by 7 bases and J by 5 bases, with 20 bases between the two germline ends. CDR1 is MNHEY, CDR2 SVGAGI, per germline. This CDR3 region has 15 residues. The CDR3 spells CASNKLRGRIYGYTF. The CDR3 nucleotides read TGTGCCAGCAATAAACTGCGGGGACGGATTTATGGCTACACCTTC.

The chain couples TRBV24-1 to TRBJ2-2; TRBD1 agrees at 10 bases. CDR3 length equals 17 residues. The V gene end was trimmed by 1 base and the J gene end by 1 base; junction bases not matched to a gene: 2. Germline values: CDR1 KGHDR, CDR2 SFDVKD. The CDR3 protein is CATSDLGTGVNTGELFF. In DNA, the CDR3 is TGTGCCACCAGTGATTTAGGGACAGGGGTGAACACCGGGGAGCTGTTTTTT.

A single count supports this clone. This rearrangement joins TRBV24-1 to TRBJ2-2; TRBD2 agrees at 16 bases. V gave up 5 bases and J gave up 6 bases; unmatched junction bases: 11. Germline-derived CDR1 and CDR2 are KGHDR and SFDVKD. The CDR3 has 19 amino acids. The CDR3 here is CATSVRPGTSGRAPGELFF. In nucleotides, the CDR3 is TGTGCCACCAGTGTCCGTCCCGGGACTAGCGGGAGGGCCCCCGGGGAGCTGTTTTTT.

V is TRBV5-1 and J is TRBJ2-3; 10 positions match TRBD1. V shed 4 bases, J shed 5 bases, and the junction held 10 bases outside the gene matches. Germline V gene lookup returns CDR1 SGHRS and CDR2 YFSETQ. The CDR3 sequence is 16 residues long. CDR3 sequence (DNA): TGCGCCAGCAGCCCGGAGACAGGGGGCGTGGGAGATACGCAGTATTTT. Protein: CASSPETGGVGDTQYF.

The rearrangement uses TRBV9 and TRBJ1-6; D is ambiguous. Germline V gene sequence: CDR1 SGDLS, CDR2 YYNGEE. V gave up 2 bases and J gave up 6 bases, with 15 bases separating them. The CDR3 runs to 16 residues. The chain's CDR3 is CASSVGPRSGNSPLHF. As DNA, the CDR3 is TGTGCCAGCAGCGTGGGCCCCCGAAGTGGTAATTCACCCCTCCACTTT.

CDR3 in amino acids: CASSSGQVETQYF. The CDR3 nucleotides are TGTGCCAGCAGTTCGGGACAGGTGGAGACCCAGTACTTC. The chain is built from TRBV12-3 or TRBV12-4 and TRBJ2-5; the match to TRBD1 covers 8 bases. The ends lost 4 bases at V and 5 bases at J; junction bases unmatched: 3. The CDR3 length is 13 residues.

The rearrangement links TRBV5-4 to TRBJ1-2; TRBD1 agrees at 11 bases. V was clipped by 3 bases and J by 3 bases; unmatched bases: 7. CDR1 is SGHNT and CDR2 is YYREEE in the germline V gene (reference sequence). The CDR3 spans 16 residues. The CDR3 reads CASSSGAGQGDYGYTF. The CDR3 DNA reads TGTGCCAGCAGCTCGGGAGCGGGACAGGGGGACTATGGCTACACCTTC.

The V gene is TRBV5-1, the J gene TRBJ2-1; 7 positions agree with TRBD2. The CDR3 loop spans 14 amino acids. J lost 7 bases, V lost 4 bases, and 8 bases had no gene match. The germline V gene encodes CDR1 SGHRS and CDR2 YFSETQ. CDR3 loop: CASSPLGRENEQFF. Here the CDR3 DNA reads TGCGCCAGCAGCCCCCTCGGGCGGGAGAATGAGCAGTTCTTC.

V is TRBV30 and J is TRBJ1-5; 11 nucleotides agree with TRBD1. The CDR3 is 15 amino acids. CDR1 is GTSNPN, CDR2 SVGIG, per germline (reference sequence). V trimming: 4 bases; J trimming: 4 bases; junction bases outside the gene matches: 6. In DNA form, the CDR3 reads TGTGCCTGGAACAGGGGACAGGGGGAGAATCAGCCCCAGCATTTT. As protein: CAWNRGQGENQPQHF.

The chain joins TRBV18 to TRBJ2-7; TRBD2 might be the D (6 bases). Trimming pared 2 bases from V and 3 bases from J, leaving 11 bases between. Germline assignment: CDR1 KGHSH and CDR2 LQKENI. This CDR3 region has 14 residues. The CDR3 DNA follows: TGTGCCAGCTCACCAAGTGCGGGATACTACGAGCAGTACTTC. The encoded protein is CASSPSAGYYEQYF. Full variable domain (outside the CDR3, taken from reference TRBV18 and TRBJ2-7): NAGVMQNPRHLVRRRGQEARLRCSPMKGHSHVYWYRQLPEEGLKFMVYLQKENIIDESGMPKERFSAEFPKEGPSILRIQQVVRGDSAAYFCASSPSAGYYEQYFGPGTRLTVT.

V usage is TRBV28 and J usage is TRBJ2-1, with 9 nucleotides matching TRBD1. From germline, CDR1 is MDHEN and CDR2 SYDVKM. V trimming: 6 bases; J trimming: 14 bases; junction bases outside the gene matches: 17. The CDR3 has 15 amino acids. The CDR3 sequence: CASRWGPGQGSQKFF. The DNA for the CDR3 is TGTGCCAGCAGATGGGGCCCGGGACAGGGTAGTCAAAAGTTCTTC.